This T cell receptor beta chain derives from a study of blood T cells in healthy people across ages. Study observations and caveats: Diversity estimates from one million T cells were considered underestimates.

Ten milliliters of peripheral blood were drawn from each donor. Worth noting for this clonotype: Its antigen is not known.

The V gene's germline CDR1 is SGHVS and CDR2 FQNEAQ. This CDR3 contains 13 residues. The germline V and J ends were trimmed by 4 bases and 3 bases, with 10 bases remaining between them. For the second PCR, which ran for 7 to 11 cycles, a sample-barcoded 5' primer and a J-beta primer mix were used. TCRdb re-called the 5' RACE reads through MiXCR, storing one row per CDR3 protein. The table includes roughly 1.9 million distinct CDR3 sequences, about 39% detected once. This chain connects TRBV7-8 to TRBJ2-7; no reliable D call. The receptor's source is a human donor in good health. Sequencing input: blood. The CDR3 sequence: CASSYARNYEQYF. The CDR3 DNA reads as TGTGCCAGCAGCTATGCCAGAAACTACGAGCAGTACTTC.